Included here is one TCR beta chain sequence, with context. Its cognate antigen is unknown. Each PCR received spiked synthetic TCR analog templates. Measured with immunoSEQ multiplex PCR; TCRdb has only the in-frame clones, and not every one. This table has about 88,000 clones, roughly 90% appearing once. Trimming cost V 0 bases and J 2 bases, with 9 bases left between them. Germline V gene sequence: CDR1 SGDLS, CDR2 YYNGEE. CDR3 length: 15 residues. The data were obtained in a study of PD-L1 blockade in urothelial cancer. Overall study context: Patients' atezolizumab regimen, 1,200 mg intravenously every 3 weeks, began at some point between 2013 and 2015. Once treatment had started, blood was analyzed at 3 weeks (second dose) and again at 6 weeks.

General observations from the study: Improved survival was predicted by pretreatment blood TCR clonality below the median.

The sequence came from a man aged 60 to 75 with urothelial cancer. J is TRBJ2-1 and V is TRBV9, with a weak D call TRBD2 (7 bases). Sequenced here: PBMCs, sampled around atezolizumab (anti-PD-L1) treatment. This CDR3 reads CASSVGRGPYNEQFF. CDR3 DNA sequence: TGTGCCAGCAGCGTAGGGCGGGGGCCCTACAATGAGCAGTTCTTC.